This is a list of T cell receptor beta chains from one sample in a study of regulatory T cells in long-lasting Graves disease. TCRdb processed the multiplex PCR reads anew with MiXCR; each CDR3 protein has one entry. The profile shows about 620,000 distinct CDR3 sequences, less than 20% of them singletons. These records were also assigned to another study, of T cells in Graves' hyperthyroidism and ophthalmopathy.

This material consisted of peripheral blood mononuclear cells (PBMCs), taken at new diagnosis, from a patient treated with antithyroid drugs. These receptors were collected from a woman aged 25 to 39 with Graves disease. The CDR3 runs from the conserved cysteine through the conserved F or W. A D gene is named only where the DNA matches it firmly. Rows give clone size only sometimes, using once, few, many, or a class for an expanded clone.

TGTGCCAGCACCACGAAAACCCCCTACGAGCAGTACTTC | CASTTKTPYEQYF | many | TRBJ2-7 | TRBV7-3 | -
TGTGCCAGCAGCTTAAGTGAGGCCGGGGAGCTGTTTTTT | CASSLSEAGELFF | many | TRBJ2-2 | TRBV7-9 | -
TGTGCCACCAGTGACTCGGGACGGTGGGGTGGTGAGCAGTTCTTC | CATSDSGRWGGEQFF | many | TRBJ2-1 | TRBV24-1 | -
TGCAGTGCCCCGGGACAAGTGAACACTGAAGCTTTCTTT | CSAPGQVNTEAFF | many | TRBJ1-1 | TRBV20-1 | -
TGTGCCTGTCATCAGTCCACAGGCATTAGGGGAAACACCATATATTTT | CACHQSTGIRGNTIYF | - | TRBJ1-3 | TRBV30 | -
TGTGCCAGCAGAACCAAGCGGGACTACGGGATTACGCAGTATTTT | CASRTKRDYGITQYF | many | TRBJ2-3 | TRBV28 | TRBD2
TGTGCCTGGCAAGGGACGGGAGACACGGAGCAGTTCTTC | CAWQGTGDTEQFF | few | TRBJ2-1 | TRBV30 | -
TGTGCCAGCAGCTTTCGCCTGGCTAGCGGGAGAAATGAGCAGTTCTTC | CASSFRLASGRNEQFF | few | TRBJ2-1 | TRBV3-1 | TRBD2
TGTGCCAGCAGTTACCCCGGGGATACGCAGTATTTT | CASSYPGDTQYF | many | TRBJ2-3 | TRBV27 | -
TGTGCCAGTAGTATTAGTTCGGGAAATGAGCAGTTCTTC | CASSISSGNEQFF | few | TRBJ2-1 | TRBV19 | -
TGTGCCTGGAGTACCGGCCAGGGCGGTCAGCCCCAGCATTTT | CAWSTGQGGQPQHF | many | TRBJ1-5 | TRBV30 | -
TGTGCCAGCAGTCCTGGAAAGGCAACTAATGAAAAACTGTTTTTT | CASSPGKATNEKLFF | many | TRBJ1-4 | TRBV6-1 | -
TGTGCCAGCAGCGTAGCGGGAGATCCCTACGAGCAGTACTTC | CASSVAGDPYEQYF | few | TRBJ2-7 | TRBV9 | -
TGTGCCAGCAGTTTATCCGGGACCGAGCAGTTCTTC | CASSLSGTEQFF | many | TRBJ2-1 | TRBV12-3/TRBV12-4 | -
TGTGCCACAGGGGCCGGGCGGGACAGGGGAATGGAGTGGCGTCAGCCCCAGCATTTT | CATGAGRDRGMEWRQPQHF | - | TRBJ1-5 | TRBV6-1 | TRBD1
TGTGCCAGCAGTTTATTCGGTGTAGTCGGGGGGCTGTTTTTT | CASSLFGVVGGLFF | - | TRBJ2-2 | TRBV12-3/TRBV12-4 | -
TGTGCCAGCAGCTTACCTCTATCACATAGCGAGCAGTATTTT | CASSLPLSHSEQYF | few | TRBJ2-3 | TRBV7-8 | -
TGTGCCAGCAGTATAGACACGAACACTGAAGCTTTCTTT | CASSIDTNTEAFF | many | TRBJ1-1 | TRBV6-1 | -
TGTGCCAGCAGCAAGATAGGAGCGGGACACACCGGGGAGCTGTTTTTT | CASSKIGAGHTGELFF | - | TRBJ2-2 | TRBV7-9 | TRBD2
TGTGCCAGCAGCTACGCTCCGGATGGCTACACCTTC | CASSYAPDGYTF | many | TRBJ1-2 | TRBV12-3/TRBV12-4 | -
TGCAGTGCTAGACCTAGCGGCCGCTACAATGAGCAGTTCTTC | CSARPSGRYNEQFF | - | TRBJ2-1 | TRBV20-1 | TRBD2
TGCGCCAGCAGCCCAAACGCCTACGAGCAGTACTTC | CASSPNAYEQYF | - | TRBJ2-7 | TRBV4-1 | -
TGTGCCAGCAGTTCCCAGGGGGTCGTACGTAATTCACCCCTCCACTTT | CASSSQGVVRNSPLHF | many | TRBJ1-6 | TRBV12-3/TRBV12-4 | TRBD1
TGTGCCAGTAGTATCCCTAGCTTCAACACCGGGGAGCTGTTTTTT | CASSIPSFNTGELFF | - | TRBJ2-2 | TRBV19 | -
TGCGCCAGCAGCCAAGACAGGGATGGCAATCAGCCCCAGCATTTT | CASSQDRDGNQPQHF | few | TRBJ1-5 | TRBV4-1 | -
TGTGCCAGCAGCCTACTAGCGGGGGACACCGGGGAGCTGTTTTTT | CASSLLAGDTGELFF | - | TRBJ2-2 | TRBV6-1 | TRBD2
TGTGCCAGCATGGGCCAGAGTCTTAACTATGGCTACACCTTC | CASMGQSLNYGYTF | many | TRBJ1-2 | TRBV6-1 | -
TGTGCCAGCAGAAGCGGGGGGGCCGGGACCCAGTACTTC | CASRSGGAGTQYF | many | TRBJ2-5 | TRBV7-2 | TRBD2
TGTGCCAGCAGCCCGGAGACTAGCGCGACTTACACAGATACGCAGTATTTT | CASSPETSATYTDTQYF | - | TRBJ2-3 | TRBV5-5 | TRBD2
TGTGCCAGCAGACCGACTAGCGGGAGCCAAGAGACCCAGTACTTC | CASRPTSGSQETQYF | - | TRBJ2-5 | TRBV11-1 | TRBD2
TGTGCCAGCAAAGGACAGGGATTCACTGAAGCTTTCTTT | CASKGQGFTEAFF | many | TRBJ1-1 | TRBV28 | TRBD1
TGCGCCAGCAGCTTCGGGACAGGCTACGAGCAGTACTTC | CASSFGTGYEQYF | many | TRBJ2-7 | TRBV7-7 | TRBD1
TGTGCCAGCAGTTTGTCGTTCGGGGGCCAAGAGACCCAGTACTTC | CASSLSFGGQETQYF | many | TRBJ2-5 | TRBV12-3/TRBV12-4 | -
TGCAGCGTGGTAGATAGACAGCTACTAGCCAAAAACATTCAGTACTTC | CSVVDRQLLAKNIQYF | few | TRBJ2-4 | TRBV29-1 | -
TGCGCCAGCAGCTTGCAGGGGGCGGTTGAGCAGTTCTTC | CASSLQGAVEQFF | few | TRBJ2-1 | TRBV5-1 | TRBD1
TGTGCCAGCAGTTCACGGTCCGGGAGCCGCAATGAGCAGTTCTTC | CASSSRSGSRNEQFF | many | TRBJ2-1 | TRBV6-2/TRBV6-3 | -
TGTGCCAGTAGCCCAGATACTAGCGGGCGTAGCACAGATACGCAGTATTTT | CASSPDTSGRSTDTQYF | - | TRBJ2-3 | TRBV19 | TRBD2
TGCGCCAGCAGCTTCCCGCCGAGTAGCGATTTCAATGACCAGTTCTTC | CASSFPPSSDFNDQFF | - | TRBJ2-1 | TRBV5-1 | -
TGCAGCGTTGAAAAAGCTGCAGGACTAGCGCGGGGAAATGAGCAGTTCTTC | CSVEKAAGLARGNEQFF | few | TRBJ2-1 | TRBV29-1 | TRBD2
TGCGCCAGCAGCCGGGTGGGAGGGGAGACGGGGAGCAATCAGCCCCAGCATTTT | CASSRVGGETGSNQPQHF | - | TRBJ1-5 | TRBV4-1 | -
TGTGCCAGCAGGTGGGGGAGGGAGCAGTTCTTC | CASRWGREQFF | - | TRBJ2-1 | TRBV5-6 | -